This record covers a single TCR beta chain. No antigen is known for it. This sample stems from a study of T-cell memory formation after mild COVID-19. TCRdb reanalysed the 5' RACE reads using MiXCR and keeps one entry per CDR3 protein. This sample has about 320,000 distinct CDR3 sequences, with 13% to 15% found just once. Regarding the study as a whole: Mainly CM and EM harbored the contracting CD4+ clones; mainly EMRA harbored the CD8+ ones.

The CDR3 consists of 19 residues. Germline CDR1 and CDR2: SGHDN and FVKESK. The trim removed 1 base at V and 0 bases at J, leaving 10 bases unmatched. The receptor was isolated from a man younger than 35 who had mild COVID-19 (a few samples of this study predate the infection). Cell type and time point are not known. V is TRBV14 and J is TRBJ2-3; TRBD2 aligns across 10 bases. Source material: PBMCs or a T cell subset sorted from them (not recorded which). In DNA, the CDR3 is TGTGCCAGCAGCCAAGTTACCGGGACTAGCGTCCTTAGCACAGATACGCAGTATTTT. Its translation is CASSQVTGTSVLSTDTQYF.